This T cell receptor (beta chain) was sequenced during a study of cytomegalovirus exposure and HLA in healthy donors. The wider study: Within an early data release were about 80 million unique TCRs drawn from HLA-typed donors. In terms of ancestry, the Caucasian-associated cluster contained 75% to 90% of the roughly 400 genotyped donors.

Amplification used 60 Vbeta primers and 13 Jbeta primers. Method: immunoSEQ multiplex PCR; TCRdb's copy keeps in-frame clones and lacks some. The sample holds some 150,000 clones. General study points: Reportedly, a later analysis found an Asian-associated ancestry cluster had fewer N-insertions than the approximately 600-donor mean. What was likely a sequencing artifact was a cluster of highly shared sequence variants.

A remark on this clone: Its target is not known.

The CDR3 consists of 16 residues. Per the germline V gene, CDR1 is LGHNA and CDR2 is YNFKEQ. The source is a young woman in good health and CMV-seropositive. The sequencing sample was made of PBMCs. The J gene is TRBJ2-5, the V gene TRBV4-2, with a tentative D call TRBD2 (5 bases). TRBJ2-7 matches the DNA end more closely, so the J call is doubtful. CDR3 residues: CASSQDEGKGSYEQYF. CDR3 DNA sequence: TGTGCCAGCAGCCAAGATGAGGGTAAAGGGTCCTACGAGCAGTACTTC.